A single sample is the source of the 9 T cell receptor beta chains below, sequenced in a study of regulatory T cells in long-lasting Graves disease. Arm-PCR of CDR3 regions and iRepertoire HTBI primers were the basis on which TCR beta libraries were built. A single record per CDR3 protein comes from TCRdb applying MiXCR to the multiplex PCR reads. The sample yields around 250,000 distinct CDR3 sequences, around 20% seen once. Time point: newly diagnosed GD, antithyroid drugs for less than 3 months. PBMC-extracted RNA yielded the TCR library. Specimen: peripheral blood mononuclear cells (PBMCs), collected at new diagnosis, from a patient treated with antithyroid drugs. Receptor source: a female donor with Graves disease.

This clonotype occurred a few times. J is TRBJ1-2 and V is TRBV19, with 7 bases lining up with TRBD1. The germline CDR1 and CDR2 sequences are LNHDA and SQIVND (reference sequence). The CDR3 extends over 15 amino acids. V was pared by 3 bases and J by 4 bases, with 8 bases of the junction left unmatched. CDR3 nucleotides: TGTGCCAGTAGTATTTGGACAGGCGCAGGCTATGGCTACACCTTC. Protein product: CASSIWTGAGYGYTF.

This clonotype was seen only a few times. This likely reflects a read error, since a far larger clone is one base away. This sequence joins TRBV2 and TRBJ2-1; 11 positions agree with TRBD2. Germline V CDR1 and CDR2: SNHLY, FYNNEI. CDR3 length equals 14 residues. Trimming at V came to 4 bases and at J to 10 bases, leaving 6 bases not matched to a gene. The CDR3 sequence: CASSVSGRAYEQFF. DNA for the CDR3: TGTGCCAGCAGTGTTAGCGGGAGGGCCTACGAGCAGTTCTTC.

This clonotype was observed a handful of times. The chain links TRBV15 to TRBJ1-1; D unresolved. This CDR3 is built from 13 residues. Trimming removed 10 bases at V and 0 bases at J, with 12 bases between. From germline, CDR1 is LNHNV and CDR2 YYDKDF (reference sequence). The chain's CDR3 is CAISSGMNTEAFF. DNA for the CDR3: TGTGCCATCAGTTCGGGGATGAACACTGAAGCTTTCTTT.

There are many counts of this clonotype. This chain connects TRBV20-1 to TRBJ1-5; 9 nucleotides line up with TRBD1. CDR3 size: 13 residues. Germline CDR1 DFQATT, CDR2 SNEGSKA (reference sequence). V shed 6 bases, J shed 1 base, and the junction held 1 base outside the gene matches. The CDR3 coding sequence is TGCAGTGCCGGACAGGGGAGCAATCAGCCCCAGCATTTT. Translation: CSAGQGSNQPQHF.

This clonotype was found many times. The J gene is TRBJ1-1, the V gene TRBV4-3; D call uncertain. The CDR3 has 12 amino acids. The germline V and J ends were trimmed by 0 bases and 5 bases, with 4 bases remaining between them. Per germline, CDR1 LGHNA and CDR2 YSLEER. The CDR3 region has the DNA TGCGCCAGCAGCCAAGATGGGACTGAAGCTTTCTTT. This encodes CASSQDGTEAFF.

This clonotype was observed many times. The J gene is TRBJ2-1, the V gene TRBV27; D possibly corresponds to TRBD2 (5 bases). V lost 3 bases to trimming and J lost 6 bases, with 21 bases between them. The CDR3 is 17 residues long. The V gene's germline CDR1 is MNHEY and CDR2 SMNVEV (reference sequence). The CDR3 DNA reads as TGTGCCAGCAGTTTGAGGTCTAGCCGACGGTGGGGCAATGAGCAGTTCTTC. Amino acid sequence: CASSLRSSRRWGNEQFF.

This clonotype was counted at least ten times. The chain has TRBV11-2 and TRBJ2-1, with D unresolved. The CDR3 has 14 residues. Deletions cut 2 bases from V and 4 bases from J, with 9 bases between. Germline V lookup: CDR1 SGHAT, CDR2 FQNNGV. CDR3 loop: CASSLLTNYNEQFF. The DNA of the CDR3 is TGTGCCAGCAGCTTACTGACAAATTACAATGAGCAGTTCTTC.

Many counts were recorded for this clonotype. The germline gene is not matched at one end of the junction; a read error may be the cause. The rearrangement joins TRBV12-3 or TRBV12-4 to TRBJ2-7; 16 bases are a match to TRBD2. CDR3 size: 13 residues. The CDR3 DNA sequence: TGTGCCAGCAGCGGGACTAGCGGGGGGGCCGTGGACTTC. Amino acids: CASSGTSGGAVDF.

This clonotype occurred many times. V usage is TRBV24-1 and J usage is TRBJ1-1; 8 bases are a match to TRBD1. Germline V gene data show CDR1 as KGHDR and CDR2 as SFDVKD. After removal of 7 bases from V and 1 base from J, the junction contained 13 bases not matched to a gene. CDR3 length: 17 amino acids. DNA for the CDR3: TGTGCCACCAGCACTATAAAACCCGGGACAGGGAACACTGAAGCTTTCTTT. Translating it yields CATSTIKPGTGNTEAFF.